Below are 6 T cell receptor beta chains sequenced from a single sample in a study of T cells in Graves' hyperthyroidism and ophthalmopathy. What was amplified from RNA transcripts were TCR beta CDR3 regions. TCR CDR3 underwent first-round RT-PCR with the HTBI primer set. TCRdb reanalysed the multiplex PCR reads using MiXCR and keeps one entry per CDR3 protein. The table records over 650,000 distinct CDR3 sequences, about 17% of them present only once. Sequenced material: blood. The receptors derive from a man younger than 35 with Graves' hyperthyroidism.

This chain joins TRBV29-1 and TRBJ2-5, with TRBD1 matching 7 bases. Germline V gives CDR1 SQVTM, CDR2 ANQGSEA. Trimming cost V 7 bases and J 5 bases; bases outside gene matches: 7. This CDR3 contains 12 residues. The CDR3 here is CSAGTEKETQYF. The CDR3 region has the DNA TGCAGCGCCGGGACAGAGAAGGAGACCCAGTACTTC.

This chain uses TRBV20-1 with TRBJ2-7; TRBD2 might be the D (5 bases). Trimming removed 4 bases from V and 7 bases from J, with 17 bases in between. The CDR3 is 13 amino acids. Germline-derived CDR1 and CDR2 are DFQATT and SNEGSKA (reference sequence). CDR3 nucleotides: TGCAGTGCTACTGCCTCGGGAAGAGGGGAGCAGTACTTC. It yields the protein CSATASGRGEQYF.

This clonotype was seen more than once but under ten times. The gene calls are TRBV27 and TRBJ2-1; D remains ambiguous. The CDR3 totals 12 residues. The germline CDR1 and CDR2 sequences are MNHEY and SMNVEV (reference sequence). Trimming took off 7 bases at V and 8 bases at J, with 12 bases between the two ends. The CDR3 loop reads CASTSLDHEQFF. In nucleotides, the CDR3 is TGTGCCAGCACCTCGTTGGACCATGAGCAGTTCTTC.

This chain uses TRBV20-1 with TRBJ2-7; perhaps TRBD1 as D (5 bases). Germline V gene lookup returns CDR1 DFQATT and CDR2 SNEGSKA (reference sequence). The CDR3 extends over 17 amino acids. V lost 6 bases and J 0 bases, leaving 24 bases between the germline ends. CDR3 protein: CSASSRGSARSSYEQYF. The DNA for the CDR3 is TGCAGTGCCAGCTCTAGGGGCTCAGCGAGAAGCTCCTACGAGCAGTACTTC.

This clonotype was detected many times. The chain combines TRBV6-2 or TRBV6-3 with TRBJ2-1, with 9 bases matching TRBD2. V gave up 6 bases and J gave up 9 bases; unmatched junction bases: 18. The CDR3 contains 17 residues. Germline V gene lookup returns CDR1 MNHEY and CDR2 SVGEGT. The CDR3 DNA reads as TGTGCCAGCAGCAACCTAGTTAGTAGCGGGAGAAATGGTGAGCAGTTCTTC. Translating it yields CASSNLVSSGRNGEQFF.

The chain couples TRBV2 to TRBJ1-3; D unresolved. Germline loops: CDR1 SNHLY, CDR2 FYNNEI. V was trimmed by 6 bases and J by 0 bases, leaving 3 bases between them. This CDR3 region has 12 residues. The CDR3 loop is CASRRSGNTIYF. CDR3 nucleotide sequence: TGTGCCAGCAGACGCTCTGGAAACACCATATATTTT.